A single sample gave rise to the 10 T cell receptor beta chains below, sequenced in a study of cytomegalovirus exposure and HLA in healthy donors. Researchers ran the PCR with 60 Vbeta and 13 Jbeta primers. Method: immunoSEQ multiplex PCR; TCRdb's copy keeps in-frame clones and lacks some. The sample holds tens of thousands of clones, around four fifths seen once. Sequenced: PBMCs. These receptors were obtained from a woman in her 30s in good health and CMV-seropositive.

The V and J genes are TRBV7-2 and TRBJ1-3, with 7 bases lining up with TRBD1. This CDR3 has 16 amino acids. The V segment lost 5 bases and the J segment 3 bases; nucleotides outside the gene matches: 10. In germline, CDR1 is SGHTA, CDR2 FQGNSA. CDR3 nucleotides: TGTGCCAGCAGCGTAGGGGGCAGGGGCGGTGGAAACACCATATATTTT. Encoded protein: CASSVGGRGGGNTIYF.

This clone occurred a few times. V is TRBV18 and J is TRBJ1-2, with TRBD1 identical over 7 bases. Trimming at V came to 5 bases and at J to 0 bases, leaving 0 bases not matched to a gene. From germline, CDR1 is KGHSH and CDR2 LQKENI. The CDR3 consists of 13 residues. As DNA, the CDR3 is TGTGCCAGCTCAGGGACAGCTAACTATGGCTACACCTTC. Translated: CASSGTANYGYTF.

The rearrangement links TRBV6-1 to TRBJ2-7; TRBD1 matches 7 bases. The junction had 6 bases not matched to a gene; V was cut back by 5 bases and J by 2 bases. This CDR3 has 14 amino acids. Germline-derived CDR1 and CDR2 are MNHNS and SASEGT. CDR3 residues: CASSQWDSTYEQYF. CDR3 nucleotides: TGTGCCAGCAGTCAATGGGACAGCACCTACGAGCAGTACTTC.

The gene calls are TRBV30 and TRBJ2-7; TRBD2 matches at 9 bases. Losses at the gene ends were 3 bases for V and 3 bases for J; bases not matched to a gene: 3. This CDR3 has 13 residues. CDR1 GTSNPN and CDR2 SVGIG come from the germline V gene (reference sequence). CDR3 protein: CAWSGGRGYEQYF. Here the CDR3 DNA reads TGTGCCTGGAGCGGCGGGAGGGGCTACGAGCAGTACTTC.

The chain has TRBV6-6 and TRBJ2-7; D possibly corresponds to TRBD2 (7 bases). The CDR3 runs to 16 residues. Germline CDR1 and CDR2: MNHNY and SVGAGI (reference sequence). Trimming took 7 bases from V and 0 from J, leaving 19 bases between them. This CDR3 reads CASKLGGLGVSYEQYF. CDR3 DNA sequence: TGTGCCAGCAAACTCGGGGGGCTGGGGGTCTCCTACGAGCAGTACTTC.

CDR3 sequence: CATMGGSGKGAFF. Here the CDR3 DNA reads TGTGCCACCATGGGGGGGTCCGGGAAAGGAGCTTTCTTT. V is TRBV28 and J is TRBJ1-1; a weak D match, TRBD1 (5 bases). This CDR3 has 13 amino acids. Germline V lookup: CDR1 MDHEN, CDR2 SYDVKM. V gave up 10 bases and J gave up 10 bases, with 22 bases separating them.

The chain combines TRBV6-5 with TRBJ1-2; D remains ambiguous. Germline CDR1 is MNHEY and CDR2 is SVGAGI. The ends were cut back, 2 bases at V and 3 bases at J, with 10 bases in the middle. The CDR3 runs 14 residues. Here the CDR3 reads CASSYDGVDYGYTF. As DNA, the CDR3 is TGTGCCAGCAGTTACGACGGGGTGGACTATGGCTACACCTTC.

The chain uses TRBV9 and TRBJ2-7; D might be TRBD1 (5 bases). The length of the CDR3 is 14 residues. Looked up from germline, CDR1 is SGDLS and CDR2 is YYNGEE. Trimming removed 0 bases at V and 4 bases at J, with 11 bases between. The CDR3 bases are TGTGCCAGCAGCGTAGGGGGCAAGACTTACGAGCAGTACTTC. It is translated as CASSVGGKTYEQYF.

The chain recombines TRBV18 with TRBJ2-1; possible D gene TRBD1, 6 bases. CDR3 size: 13 residues. Germline CDR1 is KGHSH and CDR2 is LQKENI. Trimming cost V 5 bases and J 12 bases, with 17 bases left between them. The CDR3 here is CASSADSFQGQFF. CDR3 DNA: TGTGCCAGCTCAGCGGACAGTTTTCAAGGGCAGTTCTTC.

The table lists this clone with a few counts. V is TRBV9 and J is TRBJ1-3; D uncertain. Germline V gene sequence: CDR1 SGDLS, CDR2 YYNGEE. This CDR3 contains 12 residues. Trimming shortened V by 7 bases and J by 2 bases, and 7 bases separated the two germline ends. The CDR3 nucleotides read TGTGCCAGCTCAGTACCTGGAAACACCATATATTTT. Protein: CASSVPGNTIYF.